A single TCR beta chain is shown here with its context. The data originate from a study of blood T cell repertoires in COVID-19. Overall study: Acute and convalescent COVID-19 specimens originated in the United States, Italy and Spain.

Original processing notes: Estimation of nucleated cell counts relied on the amplification of reference gene primers. Produced via immunoSEQ multiplex PCR; TCRdb's table is partial and in-frame only. That table furnishes V, J and clone size, whereas the DNA furnished D and trimming. The data show just over 70,000 clones, about 80% seen once. This TCR was sampled from a man aged 70-80 years who had recovered from COVID-19. The sample comprised peripheral blood.

As DNA, the CDR3 is TGTGCCAGCAGTTTCCGGGAGTCGGGCACAGATACGCAGTATTTT. Translated: CASSFRESGTDTQYF. The J gene is TRBJ2-3, the V gene TRBV6-2 or TRBV6-3; D is perhaps TRBD2 (6 bases). The CDR3 sequence is 15 residues long. Trimming took off 4 bases at V and 1 base at J, with 12 bases between the two ends. Germline loops: CDR1 MNHEY, CDR2 SVGEGT.